The TCR beta chain described here comes from a study of Graves' ophthalmopathy and Graves' hyperthyroidism. A remark on this clonotype: As yet, its antigen is unknown.

Amplified TCR beta CDR3 regions were obtained using RNA transcripts as template. The library came from an HTBI-primed first-round RT-PCR and a second-round multiplex PCR. TCRdb re-called the multiplex PCR reads through MiXCR, storing one row per CDR3 protein. The sample records approximately 700,000 distinct CDR3 sequences, 35% to 50% being singletons. This CDR3 has 14 amino acids. V was shortened by 3 bases and J by 3 bases, with 12 bases between the two germline ends. Germline values: CDR1 DFQATT, CDR2 SNEGSKA (reference sequence). Study-wide points: Blood samples also showed most expanded thyroid clonotypes exceeding 0.001 frequency. Ophthalmopathy progression predictions by the model showed around 72% specificity and about 71% sensitivity.

The rearrangement joins TRBV20-1 to TRBJ1-5; D possibly corresponds to TRBD1 (6 bases). Material: peripheral blood. This clonotype was sampled from an adult man with Graves' ophthalmopathy. CDR3 sequence reads: CSARRGAANQPQHF. CDR3 nucleotides: TGCAGTGCTAGGAGGGGGGCTGCCAATCAGCCCCAGCATTTT.